Shown below are 29 T cell receptor beta chains from a single sample sequenced in a study of blood T cell repertoires in COVID-19. TCRdb's copy holds only in-frame clones and misses some; the assay was immunoSEQ multiplex PCR. The profile shows 90,000 or so clones, around 91% of them singletons. The specimen was peripheral blood. Every receptor here comes from a woman of 80 years or more with active or convalescent COVID-19.

This clone is a singleton in its sample. The chain has TRBV9 and TRBJ2-1; 9 bases are a match to TRBD2. Germline loops: CDR1 SGDLS, CDR2 YYNGEE. V gave up 2 bases and J gave up 6 bases; unmatched junction bases: 3. There are 14 residues in the CDR3. CDR3 sequence: CASSVLAGSNEQFF. The CDR3 nucleotides are TGTGCCAGCAGCGTCCTAGCGGGAAGCAATGAGCAGTTCTTC.

V gene TRBV10-3 combines with J gene TRBJ1-2; D gene unclear. CDR1 ENHRY and CDR2 SYGVKD come from the germline V gene. The CDR3 has 14 residues. The V end lost 7 bases, the J end lost 8 bases, and 20 bases lay between the germline ends. CDR3 sequence (DNA): TGTGCCATCACGGGGTCAACCGGACTAGGGGGCTACACCTTC. Translating gives CAITGSTGLGGYTF.

This chain uses TRBV7-3 with TRBJ2-3; D may be TRBD2 (7 bases). The CDR3 spans 15 residues. Per the germline V gene, CDR1 is SGHTA and CDR2 is FQGTGA. The V and J ends lost 10 bases and 3 bases respectively, with 20 bases between them. CDR3 coding DNA: TGTGCCACCGCAGTAGGCGGGGGCGGAACAGATACGCAGTATTTT. It specifies CATAVGGGGTDTQYF. The complete variable domain, with remaining parts taken from reference TRBV7-3 and TRBJ2-3, reads GAGVSQTPSNKVTEKGKYVELRCDPISGHTALYWYRQSLGQGPEFLIYFQGTGAADDSGLPNDRFFAVRPEGSVSTLKIQRTERGDSAVYLCATAVGGGGTDTQYFGPGTRLTVL.

The chain joins TRBV7-2 to TRBJ2-5; D not resolved. Germline CDR1 reads SGHTA; CDR2 reads FQGNSA. V lost 1 base and J 2 bases, leaving 8 bases between the germline ends. CDR3 length equals 14 residues. CDR3 sequence: CASSLVRTQETQYF. The DNA of the CDR3 is TGTGCCAGCAGCTTAGTTCGCACTCAAGAGACCCAGTACTTC.

The chain carries TRBV7-2 and TRBJ1-2; TRBD1 is a possible D gene (5 bases). Trimming cost V 0 bases and J 5 bases, with 13 bases left between them. This CDR3 comprises 15 residues. Germline CDR1 reads SGHTA; CDR2 reads FQGNSA. CDR3 sequence (DNA): TGTGCCAGCAGCTTAGCGCTAGGGGTAGAATATGGCTACACCTTC. Amino acids: CASSLALGVEYGYTF.

This clone was seen once. V gene TRBV29-1 combines with J gene TRBJ2-5, with TRBD1 matching 7 bases. CDR3 length: 13 residues. Unmatched junction bases numbered 6, after V lost 1 base and J lost 7 bases. Germline V gene data show CDR1 as SQVTM and CDR2 as ANQGSEA. CDR3 in DNA: TGCAGCGTTGAAGGGACAGGCGGCGGGACCCAGTACTTC. Its protein is CSVEGTGGGTQYF.

A remark on this clone: One end of the junction is discordant with germline, which a read error may explain. The rearrangement links TRBV19 to TRBJ1-2, with D possibly being TRBD1 (5 bases). Germline V lookup: CDR1 LNHDA, CDR2 SQIVND (reference sequence). This CDR3 has 16 amino acids. The CDR3 nucleotides are TGTGCCAGTAGAAGATATCCGGGCGTGGGGCAGTTCAATATGGACTTC. Its protein is CASRRYPGVGQFNMDF. The full variable domain, with the rest looked up from reference TRBV19 and TRBJ1-2, is DGGITQSPKYLFRKEGQNVTLSCEQNLNHDAMYWYRQDPGQGLRLIYYSQIVNDFQKGDIAEGYSVSREKKESFPLTVTSAQKNPTAFYLCASRRYPGVGQFNMDFGSGTRLTVV.

The chain combines TRBV7-2 with TRBJ2-1; the match to TRBD2 covers 9 bases. V dropped 4 bases and J dropped 0; count of bases not matched to a gene: 4. This CDR3 has 16 amino acids. Per the germline V gene, CDR1 is SGHTA and CDR2 is FQGNSA. CDR3 bases: TGTGCCAGCAGCTCTAGCGGGGCGAGCTCCTACAATGAGCAGTTCTTC. Translation: CASSSSGASSYNEQFF.

The chain carries TRBV28 and TRBJ1-1, with D hard to call. V was clipped by 6 bases and J by 1 base, with 12 bases between them. Germline CDR1 is MDHEN and CDR2 is SYDVKM. The CDR3 length is 14 residues. CDR3 sequence (DNA): TGTGCCAGCAGCCTTGCCGTCAGGAACACTGAAGCTTTCTTT. It specifies CASSLAVRNTEAFF.

The chain recombines TRBV3-1 (or the pseudogene TRBV3-2) with TRBJ1-1, with a tentative D call TRBD1 (5 bases). The CDR3 runs to 13 residues. CDR1 is LGHDT and CDR2 is YNNKEL in the germline V gene (reference sequence). V gave up 1 base and J gave up 6 bases, with 9 bases separating them. The CDR3 protein is CASSQGGGSEAFF. In DNA form, the CDR3 reads TGTGCCAGCAGCCAAGGGGGGGGATCTGAAGCTTTCTTT.

This clone was detected only a few times. The chain employs TRBV19 and TRBJ1-6; D is undetermined. Germline CDR1 LNHDA, CDR2 SQIVND (reference sequence). Deletions cut 3 bases from V and 7 bases from J, with 4 bases between. This CDR3 is built from 12 residues. The CDR3 DNA reads TGTGCCAGTAGTATCGGGAATTCACCCCTCCACTTT. The encoded protein is CASSIGNSPLHF.

V usage is TRBV7-2 and J usage is TRBJ2-2, with 13 bases matching TRBD2. CDR1 and CDR2 (germline): SGHTA, FQGNSA. With 6 bases clipped from V and 1 base from J, the junction kept 11 bases outside the gene matches. The CDR3 runs to 19 residues. CDR3 in amino acids: CASRLTGTSGMRNTGELFF. DNA of the CDR3: TGTGCCAGCAGGTTAACCGGGACTAGCGGGATGAGGAACACCGGGGAGCTGTTTTTT.

The chain employs TRBV21-1 and TRBJ1-2; TRBD1 is taken as the D call from the table, unchecked against the DNA. TRBV21-1 is a recognized pseudogene. The CDR3 is 13 amino acids. The CDR3 here is CAASLTEHYGYTF. The CDR3 DNA reads TGTGCCGCTTCGCTGACAGAACACTATGGCTACACCTTC.

The chain couples TRBV7-9 to TRBJ2-2, with unresolved D. Trimming pared 1 base from V and 3 bases from J, leaving 9 bases between. Germline V gene lookup returns CDR1 SEHNR and CDR2 FQNEAQ (reference sequence). CDR3 length equals 15 residues. The CDR3 here is CASSLDSSYTGELFF. The CDR3 region has the DNA TGTGCCAGCAGCTTAGATTCGTCTTACACCGGGGAGCTGTTTTTT.

This clone was observed a handful of times. V gene TRBV9 combines with J gene TRBJ2-5, with D unresolved. In germline, CDR1 is SGDLS, CDR2 YYNGEE. The CDR3 length is 14 residues. Trimming took 4 bases from V and 5 from J, leaving 15 bases between them. The CDR3 bases are TGTGCCAGCAGCACCCACACCCTCGGGGAGACCCAGTACTTC. Protein: CASSTHTLGETQYF.

The V gene is TRBV9, the J gene TRBJ2-1, with 8 bases that match TRBD2. After removal of 0 bases from V and 4 bases from J, the junction contained 3 bases not matched to a gene. The length of the CDR3 is 15 residues. CDR1 and CDR2 (germline): SGDLS, YYNGEE. For the CDR3, the DNA is TGTGCCAGCAGCGTAGGAACTAGCGGATACAATGAGCAGTTCTTC. Translating it yields CASSVGTSGYNEQFF.

The chain joins TRBV5-1 to TRBJ2-2, with D possibly being TRBD1 (6 bases). Germline CDR1 reads SGHRS; CDR2 reads YFSETQ. V was trimmed by 4 bases and J by 2 bases, leaving 6 bases between them. This CDR3 has 13 amino acids. The CDR3 reads CASSGGNTGELFF. In DNA form, the CDR3 reads TGCGCCAGCAGCGGGGGCAACACCGGGGAGCTGTTTTTT.

The V call is TRBV5-1, the J call TRBJ1-2; D unclear. The CDR3 is 14 amino acids. Germline V gene sequence: CDR1 SGHRS, CDR2 YFSETQ. Trimming took off 0 bases at V and 4 bases at J, with 10 bases between the two ends. The chain's CDR3 is CASSLATFGYGYTF. The CDR3 DNA sequence: TGCGCCAGCAGCTTGGCTACTTTCGGCTATGGCTACACCTTC.

The chain joins TRBV3-1 (or the pseudogene TRBV3-2) to TRBJ1-6, with 10 bases matching TRBD1. Germline CDR1 LGHDT, CDR2 YNNKEL (reference sequence). CDR3 size: 16 residues. V lost 5 bases and J lost 7; bases outside the gene matches: 8. The CDR3 is CASSFTWTGGNSPLHF. The DNA of the CDR3 is TGTGCCAGCAGCTTCACCTGGACAGGGGGAAATTCACCCCTCCACTTT.

In its sample, this clone was seen a few times. This chain uses TRBV5-4 with TRBJ2-3; 14 bases align to TRBD2. CDR1 is SGHNT, CDR2 YYREEE, per germline (reference sequence). CDR3 length: 17 residues. After removal of 3 bases from V and 2 bases from J, the junction contained 5 bases not matched to a gene. This chain's CDR3 is CASSSGTSGRNTDTQYF. CDR3 coding DNA: TGTGCCAGCAGCTCCGGGACTAGCGGGAGAAACACAGATACGCAGTATTTT.

The chain combines TRBV24-1 with TRBJ2-1, with a tentative D call TRBD2 (6 bases). Germline V gives CDR1 KGHDR, CDR2 SFDVKD. The CDR3 loop spans 14 amino acids. V shed 4 bases and J shed 8 bases, with 14 bases lying between them. CDR3 in DNA: TGTGCCACCAGTGAACACGGGGGAACCTATGAGCAGTTCTTC. This codes for CATSEHGGTYEQFF.

The chain joins TRBV27 to TRBJ2-4; 8 bases fit TRBD2. V lost 4 bases, J lost 7 bases, and 9 bases stayed unmatched. The CDR3 is 15 residues long. CDR1 and CDR2 from the germline V gene are MNHEY and SMNVEV (reference sequence). The CDR3 loop is CASSSPAGVGNIQYF. The CDR3, as DNA: TGTGCCAGCAGTTCCCCAGCGGGAGTGGGGAACATTCAGTACTTC.

The rearrangement uses TRBV7-9 and TRBJ2-7; D perhaps matches TRBD2 (6 bases). CDR1 SEHNR and CDR2 FQNEAQ come from the germline V gene (reference sequence). The length of the CDR3 is 15 residues. The V end was cut by 4 bases, the J end by 0 bases, with 13 bases between. Written as DNA, the CDR3 is TGTGCCAGCAGCTCGCGGGGTACAGGCTCCTACGAGCAGTACTTC. Protein product: CASSSRGTGSYEQYF.

The V and J genes are TRBV28 and TRBJ1-6; TRBD1 matches at 7 bases. The germline V gene encodes CDR1 MDHEN and CDR2 SYDVKM. The CDR3 has 15 amino acids. The V and J ends lost 7 bases and 10 bases, in that order; junction bases with no gene match: 13. CDR3 in amino acids: CASTSSGGWGSPLHF. The CDR3 DNA reads TGTGCCAGCACCTCCTCAGGGGGGTGGGGGTCACCCCTCCACTTT.

The chain employs TRBV7-2 and TRBJ2-3; TRBD1 aligns across 11 bases. This CDR3 has 15 amino acids. Germline CDR1 SGHTA, CDR2 FQGNSA. Trimming at V came to 3 bases and at J to 2 bases, leaving 1 base not matched to a gene. The CDR3 loop is CASSLDRGHTDTQYF. CDR3 coding DNA: TGTGCCAGCAGCTTGGACAGGGGGCACACAGATACGCAGTATTTT.

In this sample, this clone turned up a few times. J is TRBJ2-6 and V is TRBV7-9, with TRBD1 identical over 10 bases. The CDR3 spans 19 residues. V lost 5 bases and J lost 4; bases outside the gene matches: 14. Germline assignment: CDR1 SEHNR and CDR2 FQNEAQ (reference sequence). In DNA form, the CDR3 reads TGTGCCAGCAGCCCCGGTCATTTGACAGGGGGCCCCGGGGCCAACGTCCTGACTTTC. Translated: CASSPGHLTGGPGANVLTF.

This clone was found once. This chain uses TRBV18 with TRBJ2-5; D gene uncertain. Per germline, CDR1 KGHSH and CDR2 LQKENI. CDR3 length: 12 amino acids. Trimming pared 3 bases from V and 2 bases from J, leaving 4 bases between. The CDR3 sequence: CASSPPQETQYF. DNA of the CDR3: TGTGCCAGCTCACCTCCTCAAGAGACCCAGTACTTC.

V gene TRBV24-1 combines with J gene TRBJ2-2; no definite D call. V was pared by 7 bases and J by 0 bases, with 5 bases between. This CDR3 comprises 13 residues. Germline V CDR1 and CDR2: KGHDR, SFDVKD. The CDR3 DNA sequence: TGTGCCACCAGCCAGTCGAACACCGGGGAGCTGTTTTTT. It is translated as CATSQSNTGELFF.

This clone occurred a few times. The rearrangement joins TRBV19 to TRBJ2-6; 7 bases agree with TRBD1. The junction had 5 bases not matched to a gene; V was cut back by 9 bases and J by 0 bases. The germline gives CDR1 LNHDA, CDR2 SQIVND (reference sequence). CDR3 length: 15 amino acids. The chain's CDR3 is CASSGQNSGANVLTF. The DNA for the CDR3 is TGTGCCAGCTCGGGACAGAACTCTGGGGCCAACGTCCTGACTTTC.